The TCR beta chain under discussion was sequenced for a study of beta chain features in type 1 diabetes. The germline CDR1 and CDR2 sequences are SGHAT and FQNNGV. The CDR3 has 19 residues. Deletions cut 5 bases from V and 0 bases from J, with 20 bases between. Sequenced material consisted of expressed TCRB transcripts (all of the isolated RNA was reverse transcribed). Here immunoSEQ multiplex PCR was the method, and the copy in TCRdb shows in-frame clones only, minus some. Of about 620,000 clones in the sample, roughly a sixth were seen once. The clonotype was recovered from a man younger than 30 in good health. The chain couples TRBV11-2 to TRBJ2-6; TRBD1 is a possible D gene (6 bases). Input material: naive CD4+ T cells from blood. The CDR3 loop reads CASSPQAGQFYSGANVLTF. Written as DNA, the CDR3 is TGTGCCAGCAGCCCGCAGGCAGGACAGTTCTACTCTGGGGCCAACGTCCTGACTTTC.